These 5 T cell receptor beta chains came from one sample sequenced in a study of response to subunit inactivated influenza vaccine. TCRdb re-called the RT-PCR reads with MiXCR, one entry per CDR3 protein. The sample has more than 550,000 distinct CDR3 sequences; about 11% are singletons. These data also featured in a second study, about T cells expressing NK-cell markers. That paper notes: Synthesis of TCR beta cDNA relied on 5'RACE template switching carrying UMIs.

This sample comprised PBMCs from blood, obtained on the day of vaccination. All receptors derive from a man aged 50-59 years who received an inactivated influenza vaccine.

This clonotype was recorded once. This rearrangement joins TRBV2 to TRBJ2-1; unclear D gene. Germline CDR1 SNHLY, CDR2 FYNNEI. V was cut by 5 bases and J by 0 bases, with 11 bases left in between. The CDR3 extends over 15 amino acids. This CDR3 is CASSTPKSSYNEQFF. Written as DNA, the CDR3 is TGTGCCAGCAGTACCCCAAAAAGCTCCTACAATGAGCAGTTCTTC.

The sample holds a few counts of this clonotype. J is TRBJ2-1 and V is TRBV29-1; no definite D call. The CDR3 consists of 17 residues. Trimming left V 1 base short and J 0 bases short, with 16 bases between. CDR1 is SQVTM, CDR2 ANQGSEA, per germline. The CDR3 DNA sequence: TGCAGCGTTGAAGGGGGTGGCATCAAAAGCTCCTACAATGAGCAGTTCTTC. Protein product: CSVEGGGIKSSYNEQFF.

This clonotype was seen a few times. The gene calls are TRBV7-2 and TRBJ2-1; the D is unclear. CDR1 SGHTA and CDR2 FQGNSA come from the germline V gene. The CDR3 has 15 amino acids. V dropped 1 base and J dropped 3 bases, with 10 bases sitting between them. Here the CDR3 DNA reads TGTGCCAGCAGCTTAGTGGCAGTCGTCTACAATGAGCAGTTCTTC. This encodes CASSLVAVVYNEQFF.

V gene TRBV11-2 combines with J gene TRBJ1-5, with 7 positions matching TRBD1. V trimming: 6 bases; J trimming: 0 bases; junction bases outside the gene matches: 8. The CDR3 has 16 residues. Germline V gene data show CDR1 as SGHAT and CDR2 as FQNNGV. CDR3 region: CASSSRGGSSNQPQHF. The CDR3 nucleotides read TGTGCCAGCAGTTCAAGAGGGGGCAGTAGCAATCAGCCCCAGCATTTT. Full variable domain (outside the CDR3, taken from reference TRBV11-2 and TRBJ1-5): EAGVAQSPRYKIIEKRQSVAFWCNPISGHATLYWYQQILGQGPKLLIQFQNNGVVDDSQLPKDRFSAERLKGVDSTLKIQPAKLEDSAVYLCASSSRGGSSNQPQHFGDGTRLSIL.

The chain employs TRBV12-3 or TRBV12-4 and TRBJ1-5; no clear D gene. Trimming shortened V by 5 bases and J by 6 bases, and 17 bases separated the two germline ends. This CDR3 has 15 residues. The chain's CDR3 is CASSPSGSRRQPQHF. The CDR3 DNA sequence: TGTGCCAGCAGTCCCTCCGGGTCTCGGCGTCAGCCCCAGCATTTT.